These 16 T cell receptor beta chains share one sample of origin, sequenced in a study of blood T cells in healthy people across ages. Primers used in a second PCR of roughly 7 to 12 cycles were a sample-barcoded 5' primer and a J-beta primer mix. One entry per CDR3 protein, called by TCRdb with MiXCR from the 5' RACE reads. Of about 770,000 distinct CDR3 sequences listed, 40% to 50% are singletons. The sample taken for sequencing was blood. The source of these receptors is a man between 60 and 75 years old in good health.

Only a few counts were recorded for this clonotype. The chain recombines TRBV5-5 with TRBJ2-6, with D unclear. This CDR3 region has 16 residues. The V gene's germline CDR1 is SGHKS and CDR2 YYEKEE (reference sequence). Between the trimmed V and J ends, which lost 1 base and 0 bases, there was a span of 8 bases. Here the CDR3 reads CASSLSVYSGANVLTF. The CDR3 DNA follows: TGTGCCAGCAGCTTGTCAGTGTACTCTGGGGCCAACGTCCTGACTTTC.

In DNA form, the CDR3 reads TGTGCCAGCAGCGCCACGACAGGGCGCCCTTATGAAAAACTGTTTTTT. This translates into CASSATTGRPYEKLFF. V usage is TRBV7-9 and J usage is TRBJ1-4, with TRBD1 matching over 7 bases. The CDR3 is 16 amino acids. Germline CDR1 SEHNR, CDR2 FQNEAQ (reference sequence). The V gene end was trimmed by 5 bases and the J gene end by 6 bases; junction bases not matched to a gene: 12.

Of note for this clonotype: The germline gene is not matched at one end of the junction; a read error may be the cause. V is TRBV7-9 and J is TRBJ1-5; D is undetermined. The CDR3 has 13 residues. Germline V gene sequence: CDR1 SEHNR, CDR2 FQNEAQ (reference sequence). The CDR3 nucleotides read TGTGCCAGCAACTTAGCGGAGTATCAGCCCCAGCATTTT. This sequence encodes CASNLAEYQPQHF. Full variable domain (outside the CDR3, taken from reference TRBV7-9 and TRBJ1-5): DTGVSQNPRHKITKRGQNVTFRCDPISEHNRLYWYRQTLGQGPEFLTYFQNEAQLEKSRLLSDRFSAERPKGSFSTLEIQRTEQGDSAMYLCASNLAEYQPQHFGDGTRLSIL.

The J gene is TRBJ2-3, the V gene TRBV10-3; the D gene is possibly TRBD1 (6 bases). Germline V gives CDR1 ENHRY, CDR2 SYGVKD. The CDR3 runs to 14 residues. V lost 5 bases and J 4 bases, leaving 13 bases between the germline ends. The CDR3 is CAISPGASADTQYF. CDR3 coding DNA: TGTGCCATCAGTCCAGGGGCCAGCGCAGATACGCAGTATTTT.

This clonotype was seen more than once but under ten times. This rearrangement joins TRBV20-1 to TRBJ1-2; D call uncertain. CDR3 length: 14 amino acids. Germline V gene sequence: CDR1 DFQATT, CDR2 SNEGSKA (reference sequence). Trimming pared 6 bases from V and 2 bases from J, leaving 16 bases between. The CDR3 region is CSALKDGLNYGYTF. DNA for the CDR3: TGCAGTGCCTTAAAGGACGGCTTAAACTATGGCTACACCTTC.

The sample holds one count of this clonotype. The chain employs TRBV6-2 or TRBV6-3 and TRBJ1-2, with D possibly matching TRBD1 (6 bases). The CDR3 spans 14 residues. CDR1 is MNHEY, CDR2 SVGEGT, per germline. V dropped 8 bases and J dropped 6 bases, with 19 bases sitting between them. CDR3 protein: CASQRTAQANGYTF. The CDR3 DNA sequence: TGTGCCAGCCAGAGGACAGCCCAGGCGAATGGCTACACCTTC.

This clonotype was observed a handful of times. The chain employs TRBV11-2 and TRBJ2-1, with D uncertain. The germline gives CDR1 SGHAT, CDR2 FQNNGV. Trimming cost V 4 bases and J 6 bases, with 13 bases left between them. The CDR3 is made up of 14 amino acids. CDR3 residues: CASSSLVDGNEQFF. The CDR3 DNA reads TGTGCCAGCAGCTCCCTAGTAGACGGCAATGAGCAGTTCTTC.

This clonotype showed up just a few times. The V call is TRBV10-3, the J call TRBJ2-7; 8 bases map to TRBD1. This CDR3 region has 14 residues. After removal of 6 bases from V and 3 bases from J, the junction contained 7 bases not matched to a gene. The germline V gene has CDR1 ENHRY and CDR2 SYGVKD. The chain's CDR3 is CAISRTGIDYEQYF. The DNA of the CDR3 is TGTGCCATCAGCAGGACAGGGATTGACTACGAGCAGTACTTC.

The CDR3 loop is CASSLRQVGSRQFF. The CDR3 coding sequence is TGTGCCAGCAGCTTACGCCAGGTGGGCTCTCGGCAGTTCTTC. The chain carries TRBV7-2 and TRBJ2-1; the D is unclear. Germline lookup yields CDR1 SGHTA and CDR2 FQGNSA. Trimming cost V 2 bases and J 12 bases, with 17 bases left between them. This CDR3 has 14 residues. Combining the CDR3 with reference TRBV7-2 and TRBJ2-1 gives the whole variable domain GAGVSQSPSNKVTEKGKDVELRCDPISGHTALYWYRQSLGQGLEFLIYFQGNSAPDKSGLPSDRFSAERTGGSVSTLTIQRTQQEDSAVYLCASSLRQVGSRQFFGPGTRLTVL.

V is TRBV6-5 and J is TRBJ2-7; 8 bases are a match to TRBD1. The trim removed 8 bases at V and 10 bases at J, leaving 16 bases unmatched. There are 14 residues in the CDR3. From germline, CDR1 is MNHEY and CDR2 SVGAGI. Here the CDR3 DNA reads TGTGCCAGCGGAACGACAGGGGAAAGAAACGTTCAGTACTTC. Its protein product is CASGTTGERNVQYF.

This clonotype came up a few times. The chain combines TRBV10-3 with TRBJ2-7, with D perhaps matching TRBD2 (6 bases). There are 15 residues in the CDR3. V dropped 4 bases and J dropped 0 bases, with 13 bases sitting between them. Germline-derived CDR1 and CDR2 are ENHRY and SYGVKD. The CDR3 bases are TGTGCCATCAGTGGGGGGGTTTCGTACTCCTACGAGCAGTACTTC. Its protein is CAISGGVSYSYEQYF.

The J gene is TRBJ2-1, the V gene TRBV6-1, with TRBD2 matching over 7 bases. V trimming: 5 bases; J trimming: 4 bases; junction bases outside the gene matches: 14. From germline, CDR1 is MNHNS and CDR2 SASEGT. The CDR3 totals 17 residues. The CDR3 region has the DNA TGTGCCAGCAGTCCAGGCGTTACCCTAGCGGTTTACAATGAGCAGTTCTTC. This gives the protein CASSPGVTLAVYNEQFF.

This clonotype was seen more than once but under ten times. This chain links TRBV6-2 or TRBV6-3 with TRBJ2-2; the D gene is possibly TRBD2 (5 bases). V dropped 6 bases and J dropped 5 bases, with 13 bases sitting between them. Germline lookup yields CDR1 MNHEY and CDR2 SVGEGT. This CDR3 is 14 amino acids long. This chain's CDR3 is CASSLRGFTGELFF. The CDR3 DNA follows: TGTGCCAGCAGCTTACGAGGGTTTACCGGGGAGCTGTTTTTT.

This clonotype appeared a few times. It may be a read error: a sequence one base away is much more abundant. The chain is built from TRBV6-2 or TRBV6-3 and TRBJ2-7, with D perhaps assigned TRBD1 or TRBD2 (6 bases each). V dropped 6 bases and J dropped 2 bases, with 8 bases sitting between them. The CDR3 totals 12 residues. Germline V gene lookup returns CDR1 MNHEY and CDR2 SVGEGT. Here the CDR3 reads CASRRDTYEQYF. The DNA of the CDR3 is TGTGCCAGCAGGCGGGACACCTACGAGCAGTACTTC.

The chain is built from TRBV11-3 and TRBJ2-3; 11 bases are shared with TRBD2. CDR1 and CDR2 from the germline V gene are SGHNT and YENEEA. The CDR3 spans 16 residues. With 5 bases clipped from V and 1 base from J, the junction kept 5 bases outside the gene matches. Here the CDR3 reads CASSPKTSGGTDTQYF. The CDR3 DNA reads TGTGCCAGCAGCCCGAAGACTAGCGGGGGCACAGATACGCAGTATTTT. The entire variable domain, with the rest obtained from reference TRBV11-3 and TRBJ2-3, is as follows: EAGVVQSPRYKIIEKKQPVAFWCNPISGHNTLYWYLQNLGQGPELLIRYENEEAVDDSQLPKDRFSAERLKGVDSTLKIQPAELGDSAVYLCASSPKTSGGTDTQYFGPGTRLTVL.

This clonotype appeared a few times. The chain employs TRBV6-1 and TRBJ2-7, with D unclear. The CDR3 covers 15 residues. Germline CDR1 MNHNS, CDR2 SASEGT. V lost 0 bases and J 0 bases, leaving 9 bases between the germline ends. The CDR3 bases are TGTGCCAGCAGTGAAGCGCACGCGAGCTCCTACGAGCAGTACTTC. This sequence encodes CASSEAHASSYEQYF.